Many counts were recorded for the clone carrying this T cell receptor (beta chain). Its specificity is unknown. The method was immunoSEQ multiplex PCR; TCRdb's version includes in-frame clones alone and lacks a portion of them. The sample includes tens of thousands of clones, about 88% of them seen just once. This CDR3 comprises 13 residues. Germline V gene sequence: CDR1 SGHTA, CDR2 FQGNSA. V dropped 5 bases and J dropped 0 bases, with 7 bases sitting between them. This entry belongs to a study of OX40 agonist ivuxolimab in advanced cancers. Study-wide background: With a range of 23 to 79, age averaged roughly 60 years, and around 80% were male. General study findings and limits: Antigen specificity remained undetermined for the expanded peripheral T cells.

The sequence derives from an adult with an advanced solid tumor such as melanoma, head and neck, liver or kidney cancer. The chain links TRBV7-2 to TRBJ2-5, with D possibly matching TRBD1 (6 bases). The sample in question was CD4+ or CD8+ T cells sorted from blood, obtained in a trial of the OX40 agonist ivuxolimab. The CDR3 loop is CASSHRDQETQYF. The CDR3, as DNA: TGTGCCAGCAGCCACAGGGACCAAGAGACCCAGTACTTC. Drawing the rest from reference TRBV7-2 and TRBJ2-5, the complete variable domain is GAGVSQSPSNKVTEKGKDVELRCDPISGHTALYWYRQSLGQGLEFLIYFQGNSAPDKSGLPSDRFSAERTGGSVSTLTIQRTQQEDSAVYLCASSHRDQETQYFGPGTRLLVL.